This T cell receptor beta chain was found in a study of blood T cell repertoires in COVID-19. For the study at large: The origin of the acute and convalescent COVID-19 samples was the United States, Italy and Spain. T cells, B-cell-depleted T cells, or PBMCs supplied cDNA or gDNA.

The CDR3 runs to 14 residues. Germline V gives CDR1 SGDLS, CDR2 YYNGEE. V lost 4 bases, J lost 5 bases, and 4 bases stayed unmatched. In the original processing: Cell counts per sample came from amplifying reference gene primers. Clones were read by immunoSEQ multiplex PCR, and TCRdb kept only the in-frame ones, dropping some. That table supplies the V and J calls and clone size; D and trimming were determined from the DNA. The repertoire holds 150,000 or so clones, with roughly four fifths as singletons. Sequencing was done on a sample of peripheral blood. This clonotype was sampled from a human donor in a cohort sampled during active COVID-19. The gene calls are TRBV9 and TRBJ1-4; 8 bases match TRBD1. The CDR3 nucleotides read TGTGCCAGCAGCTTACGGACAGGGAATGAAAAACTGTTTTTT. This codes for CASSLRTGNEKLFF.